The 3 T cell receptor beta chains presented below share a single source sample, sequenced in a study of T cell changes during pregnancy in multiple sclerosis. Measured with immunoSEQ multiplex PCR; TCRdb has only the in-frame clones, and not every one. The table has around 50,000 clones, 80% to 95% seen once. The material sequenced was CD4+ T cells from peripheral blood mononuclear cells, taken after pregnancy. The receptors were gathered from a female donor in good health, enrolled as a control in a pregnancy study.

The chain couples TRBV29-1 to TRBJ1-2, with unresolved D. Germline assignment: CDR1 SQVTM and CDR2 ANQGSEA. The CDR3 runs 11 residues. V was trimmed by 4 bases and J by 4 bases, leaving 7 bases between them. This CDR3 is CSVVTAYGYTF. The CDR3 DNA follows: TGCAGCGTTGTCACAGCCTATGGCTACACCTTC.

The chain joins TRBV30 to TRBJ2-5, with D tentatively TRBD1 (5 bases). The CDR3 totals 15 residues. V was pared by 2 bases and J by 1 base, with 14 bases between. CDR1 is GTSNPN, CDR2 SVGIG, per germline (reference sequence). Here the CDR3 DNA reads TGTGCCTGGAGTCTAATGGGCAGGGCCCAAGAGACCCAGTACTTC. Protein product: CAWSLMGRAQETQYF. The entire variable domain, with the rest obtained from reference TRBV30 and TRBJ2-5, is as follows: SQTIHQWPATLVQPVGSPLSLECTVEGTSNPNLYWYRQAAGRGLQLLFYSVGIGQISSEVPQNLSASRPQDRQFILSSKKLLLSDSGFYLCAWSLMGRAQETQYFGPGTRLLVL.

The rearrangement uses TRBV6-5 and TRBJ2-5; perhaps TRBD2 as D (5 bases). Per germline, CDR1 MNHEY and CDR2 SVGAGI. This CDR3 is 15 amino acids long. Deletions cut 2 bases from V and 9 bases from J, with 19 bases between. The CDR3 loop reads CASSYHIDAGVAQYF. The CDR3, as DNA: TGTGCCAGCAGTTACCATATAGACGCGGGTGTGGCCCAGTACTTC.